The source of this T cell receptor (beta chain) is a study of identical twins. This clonotype came up a few times. Healthy Caucasians alone served as donors. After template switching added a universal primer site, the resulting cDNA carried unique molecular identifiers. TCRdb re-derived calls from the 5' RACE reads in MiXCR, one entry per CDR3 protein. Of some 660,000 distinct CDR3 sequences listed, approximately 9% were seen once; the top ten hold approximately 0.89%. Germline CDR1 SGHRS, CDR2 YFSETQ. V lost 5 bases to trimming and J lost 0 bases, with 11 bases between them. This CDR3 spans 14 amino acids. These data are also associated with another study on yellow fever vaccine responses in identical twins.

The chain employs TRBV5-1 and TRBJ1-2; the D is unclear. The sample was PBMCs. The TCR originated in a woman aged 18-30 years in good health. The CDR3 DNA is TGCGCCAGCAGGAGTGAAGGAACTAACTATGGCTACACCTTC. Encoded protein: CASRSEGTNYGYTF.